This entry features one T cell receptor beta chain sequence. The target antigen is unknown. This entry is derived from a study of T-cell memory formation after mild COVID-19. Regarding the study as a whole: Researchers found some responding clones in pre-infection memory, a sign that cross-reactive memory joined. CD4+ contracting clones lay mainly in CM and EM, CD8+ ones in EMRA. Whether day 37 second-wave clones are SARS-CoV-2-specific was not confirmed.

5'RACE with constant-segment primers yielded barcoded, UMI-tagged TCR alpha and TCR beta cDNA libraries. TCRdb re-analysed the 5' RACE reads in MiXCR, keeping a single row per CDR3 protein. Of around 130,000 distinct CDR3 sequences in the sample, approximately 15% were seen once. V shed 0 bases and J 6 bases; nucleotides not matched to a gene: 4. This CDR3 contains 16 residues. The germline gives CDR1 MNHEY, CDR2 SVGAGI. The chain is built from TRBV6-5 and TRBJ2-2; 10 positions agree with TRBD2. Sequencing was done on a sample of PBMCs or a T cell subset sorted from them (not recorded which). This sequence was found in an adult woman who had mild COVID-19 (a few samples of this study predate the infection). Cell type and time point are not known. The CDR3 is CASSYSRLAGAGELFF. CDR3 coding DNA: TGTGCCAGCAGTTACTCTCGGCTAGCGGGAGCCGGGGAGCTGTTTTTT.